Listed here are 30 T cell receptor beta chains from one sample, sequenced in a study of blood T cell repertoires in COVID-19. TCRdb keeps only in-frame clones here, not all; method: immunoSEQ multiplex PCR. This sample yields about 260,000 clones, of which around 93% are seen a single time; roughly 2.8% belongs to the top ten. The sample was PBMCs or T cells enriched from blood (not recorded which). These receptor sequences come from a man aged 35 to 55 who had been exposed to COVID-19.

The chain has TRBV9 and TRBJ2-1; the match to TRBD1 covers 7 bases. Germline CDR1 is SGDLS and CDR2 is YYNGEE. J gave up 9 bases and V 4 bases, and 7 bases lay outside the gene matches. The CDR3 loop spans 13 amino acids. CDR3 DNA sequence: TGTGCCAGCAGCAGACGACAGGGCTCTGAGCAGTTCTTC. Its translation: CASSRRQGSEQFF.

The chain joins TRBV6-5 to TRBJ2-6; D may be TRBD1 (6 bases). Germline CDR1 is MNHEY and CDR2 is SVGAGI. There are 15 residues in the CDR3. V was trimmed by 6 bases and J by 0 bases, leaving 9 bases between them. The CDR3 loop is CASRIGGSGANVLTF. The CDR3, as DNA: TGTGCCAGCAGGATAGGGGGCTCTGGGGCCAACGTCCTGACTTTC.

The gene calls are TRBV7-7 and TRBJ2-2, with TRBD2 matching 8 bases. Trimming cost V 5 bases and J 4 bases; bases outside gene matches: 12. The CDR3 contains 17 residues. Germline V CDR1 and CDR2: SSHAT, FNYEAQ (reference sequence). CDR3 in DNA: TGTGCCAGCAGCCCCTCCCCGGGGGGGAGTGGCACCGGGGAGCTGTTTTTT. Protein sequence: CASSPSPGGSGTGELFF.

J is TRBJ2-3 and V is TRBV5-1, with TRBD2 matching over 7 bases. With 6 bases clipped from V and 0 bases from J, the junction kept 4 bases outside the gene matches. Germline values: CDR1 SGHRS, CDR2 YFSETQ. This CDR3 is built from 14 residues. CDR3 in amino acids: CASKASGSTDTQYF. For the CDR3, the DNA is TGCGCCAGCAAGGCTAGCGGTAGCACAGATACGCAGTATTTT.

This sequence joins TRBV12-2 and TRBJ2-1; the table's D call TRBD2 went unverified against the DNA. TRBV12-2 is classified as a pseudogene. The CDR3 length is 15 residues. In DNA form, the CDR3 reads TGTGCAAGTCGCTTAGCGGAAAGGCGTAGCTATGAGCAGTTCTTC. Its protein product is CASRLAERRSYEQFF.

V usage is TRBV4-3 and J usage is TRBJ2-7, with 8 nucleotides matching TRBD1. Trimming took 4 bases from V and 6 from J; bases not matched to a gene: 8. The CDR3 sequence is 14 residues long. Germline lookup yields CDR1 LGHNA and CDR2 YSLEER. CDR3 nucleotides: TGCGCCAGCAGCCTCGGACAGGGACTCCGCGAGCAGTACTTC. It yields the protein CASSLGQGLREQYF.

With regard to this clone: Different DNA sequences within this sample yield the same CDR3. The chain employs TRBV30 and TRBJ2-3, with D maybe TRBD2 (6 bases). The length of the CDR3 is 12 residues. Looked up from germline, CDR1 is GTSNPN and CDR2 is SVGIG (reference sequence). Deletions cut 2 bases from V and 3 bases from J, with 6 bases between. The CDR3: CAWSRGTDTQYF. CDR3 sequence (DNA): TGTGCCTGGAGTCGGGGGACAGATACGCAGTATTTT.

The V gene is TRBV19, the J gene TRBJ2-1; 12 nucleotides match TRBD2. This CDR3 region has 14 residues. The V gene's germline CDR1 is LNHDA and CDR2 SQIVND (reference sequence). J lost 7 bases, V lost 8 bases, and 6 bases had no gene match. This CDR3 reads CASCLAGGPNEQFF. DNA for the CDR3: TGTGCCAGTTGCCTAGCGGGAGGGCCAAATGAGCAGTTCTTC. The variable domain in full, completed from reference TRBV19 and TRBJ2-1, reads DGGITQSPKYLFRKEGQNVTLSCEQNLNHDAMYWYRQDPGQGLRLIYYSQIVNDFQKGDIAEGYSVSREKKESFPLTVTSAQKNPTAFYLCASCLAGGPNEQFFGPGTRLTVL.

V is TRBV12-5 and J is TRBJ2-7; no clear D gene. V was cut by 5 bases and J by 2 bases, with 13 bases left in between. The CDR3 is 14 residues long. Per the germline V gene, CDR1 is LGHNT and CDR2 is FRNRAP. CDR3 in amino acids: CASGPQLGTYEQYF. DNA for the CDR3: TGTGCTAGTGGTCCACAGCTGGGCACCTACGAGCAGTACTTC.

V is TRBV5-1 and J is TRBJ2-3, with D unclear. With 1 base removed from V and 1 base from J, the gap between germline ends came to 7 bases. CDR3 length equals 14 residues. Germline CDR1 reads SGHRS; CDR2 reads YFSETQ. CDR3 region: CASSLLSGTDTQYF. The CDR3 DNA sequence: TGCGCCAGCAGCTTGCTTAGTGGCACAGATACGCAGTATTTT.

The chain carries TRBV27 and TRBJ1-5; D unresolved. V was shortened by 3 bases and J by 4 bases, with 4 bases between the two germline ends. CDR3 length: 12 amino acids. Germline values: CDR1 MNHEY, CDR2 SMNVEV (reference sequence). CDR3 DNA sequence: TGTGCCAGCAGTTTTGAGAATCAGCCCCAGCATTTT. It translates to CASSFENQPQHF.

This clone was found once. The chain links TRBV19 to TRBJ2-6, with a weak D call TRBD2 (5 bases). Germline V lookup: CDR1 LNHDA, CDR2 SQIVND (reference sequence). Trimming removed 1 base at V and 1 base at J, with 14 bases between. The CDR3 spans 18 residues. The DNA for the CDR3 is TGTGCCAGTAGTATAGTGGGGAGTTCGGTGTCTGGGGCCAACGTCCTGACTTTC. This codes for CASSIVGSSVSGANVLTF.

The rearrangement links TRBV4-1 to TRBJ2-1; possibly TRBD1 for D (5 bases). V was pared by 1 base and J by 6 bases, with 16 bases between. The germline V gene has CDR1 MGHRA and CDR2 YSYEKL. This CDR3 spans 16 amino acids. The CDR3 loop is CASSQVQGGKGNEQFF. The CDR3 coding sequence is TGCGCCAGCAGCCAAGTTCAGGGTGGGAAGGGCAATGAGCAGTTCTTC.

This chain connects TRBV11-2 to TRBJ2-5, with 8 positions matching TRBD2. Trimming took 1 base from V and 2 from J; bases not matched to a gene: 3. CDR1 and CDR2 from the germline V gene are SGHAT and FQNNGV. The CDR3 loop spans 15 amino acids. The CDR3: CASSLAQREQETQYF. In DNA, the CDR3 is TGTGCCAGCAGCTTAGCCCAGCGGGAGCAAGAGACCCAGTACTTC.

In DNA, the CDR3 is TGTGCCAGCAGTGTATTACTAGGGGGCAACACTGAAGCTTTCTTT. Protein: CASSVLLGGNTEAFF. V is TRBV2 and J is TRBJ1-1; 7 positions agree with TRBD1. The junction had 7 bases not matched to a gene; V was cut back by 4 bases and J by 2 bases. CDR1 is SNHLY, CDR2 FYNNEI, per germline. The CDR3 contains 15 residues.

Written as DNA, the CDR3 is TGTGCCAGCAGCTTGGGGACTAGCGGTAATGAGCAGTTCTTC. Translated, it gives CASSLGTSGNEQFF. This sequence joins TRBV5-4 and TRBJ2-1; 10 positions agree with TRBD2. Germline CDR1 reads SGHNT; CDR2 reads YYREEE (reference sequence). Trimming took 0 bases from V and 7 from J; bases not matched to a gene: 1. The CDR3 runs 14 residues.

The chain combines TRBV3-1 (or the pseudogene TRBV3-2) with TRBJ1-2; no definite D call. This CDR3 contains 14 residues. V lost 1 base, J lost 2 bases, and 8 bases lay in between. CDR1 is LGHDT, CDR2 YNNKEL, per germline (reference sequence). The CDR3 loop is CASSQGSGNYGYTF. CDR3 bases: TGTGCCAGCAGCCAAGGATCGGGGAACTATGGCTACACCTTC.

This clone was found once. V usage is TRBV21-1 and J usage is TRBJ2-3; TRBD2, the table's D call, was not compared with the DNA. TRBV21-1 constitutes a pseudogene. This CDR3 has 19 residues. CDR3 region: CASSREWLAGGRGTDTQYF. DNA of the CDR3: TGTGCCAGCAGCAGAGAGTGGCTAGCGGGAGGAAGAGGAACAGATACGCAGTATTTT.

The chain carries TRBV28 and TRBJ1-1, with TRBD1 matching over 8 bases. The CDR3 is 16 residues long. CDR1 and CDR2 (germline): MDHEN, SYDVKM. Losses at the gene ends were 5 bases for V and 1 base for J; bases not matched to a gene: 9. The CDR3 DNA is TGTGCCAGCAGTCCCCAGGGACAGGTCTCGAACACTGAAGCTTTCTTT. Protein sequence: CASSPQGQVSNTEAFF.

The chain has TRBV6-5 and TRBJ1-5; D uncertain. This CDR3 is built from 14 residues. Germline V lookup: CDR1 MNHEY, CDR2 SVGAGI. V was shortened by 7 bases and J by 1 base, with 11 bases between the two germline ends. The CDR3 region is CASNGLGSNQPQHF. In DNA form, the CDR3 reads TGTGCCAGCAATGGACTTGGGAGCAATCAGCCCCAGCATTTT.

The chain joins TRBV12-5 to TRBJ2-1; the match to TRBD2 covers 10 bases. Germline CDR1 LGHNT, CDR2 FRNRAP. The CDR3 loop spans 15 amino acids. V trimming: 3 bases; J trimming: 5 bases; junction bases outside the gene matches: 4. CDR3 sequence reads: CASGFKTSGDNEQFF. The CDR3 DNA follows: TGTGCTAGTGGTTTTAAAACTAGCGGGGACAATGAGCAGTTCTTC.

The chain links TRBV7-6 to TRBJ1-1, with a weak D call TRBD1 (6 bases). CDR1 and CDR2 (germline): SGHVS, FNYEAQ. CDR3 length equals 15 residues. V was trimmed by 0 bases and J by 0 bases, leaving 8 bases between them. CDR3 residues: CASSLAGGMNTEAFF. The CDR3 region has the DNA TGTGCCAGCAGCTTAGCAGGGGGTATGAACACTGAAGCTTTCTTT. The entire variable domain, with the rest obtained from reference TRBV7-6 and TRBJ1-1, is as follows: GAGVSQSPRYKVTKRGQDVALRCDPISGHVSLYWYRQALGQGPEFLTYFNYEAQQDKSGLPNDRFSAERPEGSISTLTIQRTEQRDSAMYRCASSLAGGMNTEAFFGQGTRLTVV.

This clone was found once. The chain recombines TRBV6-5 with TRBJ1-2; possible D gene TRBD1, 5 bases. V gave up 0 bases and J gave up 2 bases, with 10 bases separating them. The length of the CDR3 is 15 residues. In germline, CDR1 is MNHEY, CDR2 SVGAGI. CDR3 DNA: TGTGCCAGCAGTTACTCCTTAGGGGCGAACTATGGCTACACCTTC. Translated: CASSYSLGANYGYTF.

V gene TRBV27 combines with J gene TRBJ2-3, with D possibly matching TRBD1 (6 bases). V shed 5 bases and J shed 6 bases, with 18 bases lying between them. The CDR3 has 15 residues. Germline V gene data show CDR1 as MNHEY and CDR2 as SMNVEV (reference sequence). This chain's CDR3 is CASSPRQVPADTQYF. CDR3 DNA: TGTGCCAGCAGTCCGAGACAGGTCCCCGCGGATACGCAGTATTTT.

The genes are TRBV2 and TRBJ1-5, with TRBD1 matching 9 bases. Trimming removed 6 bases from V and 5 bases from J; junction bases left unmatched: 8. The germline V gene encodes CDR1 SNHLY and CDR2 FYNNEI. This CDR3 spans 15 amino acids. CDR3 loop: CASRRDRGVDQPQHF. In nucleotides, the CDR3 is TGTGCCAGCAGGCGAGACAGGGGGGTTGATCAGCCCCAGCATTTT. Using reference TRBV2 and TRBJ1-5 for the parts outside the CDR3, the full variable domain is EPEVTQTPSHQVTQMGQEVILRCVPISNHLYFYWYRQILGQKVEFLVSFYNNEISEKSEIFDDQFSVERPDGSNFTLKIRSTKLEDSAMYFCASRRDRGVDQPQHFGDGTRLSIL.

The DNA for the CDR3 is TGTGCCACCAGGGGAAGGGGGGGACGAGAGACCCAGTACTTC. It specifies CATRGRGGRETQYF. The V gene is TRBV6-5, the J gene TRBJ2-5, with D possibly TRBD2 on 7 matching bases. This CDR3 is 14 amino acids long. V dropped 10 bases and J dropped 4 bases, with 19 bases sitting between them. Germline V gene data show CDR1 as MNHEY and CDR2 as SVGAGI.

The rearrangement joins TRBV7-2 to TRBJ2-5; D perhaps matches TRBD2 (5 bases). V was clipped by 5 bases and J by 5 bases, with 15 bases between them. Germline V CDR1 and CDR2: SGHTA, FQGNSA. The CDR3 is 14 residues long. The DNA for the CDR3 is TGTGCCAGCAGCCCAACAGAGGGCGGGGAGACCCAGTACTTC. Translated, it gives CASSPTEGGETQYF.

This clone was observed once. This chain links TRBV30 with TRBJ1-3; D ambiguous. Germline CDR1 and CDR2: GTSNPN and SVGIG (reference sequence). Trimming removed 1 base from V and 4 bases from J, with 14 bases in between. The CDR3 covers 15 residues. The CDR3 reads CAWSEGIREGNTIYF. In DNA form, the CDR3 reads TGTGCCTGGAGTGAAGGAATCCGGGAGGGAAACACCATATATTTT. The full variable domain, completed using reference TRBV30 and TRBJ1-3, is SQTIHQWPATLVQPVGSPLSLECTVEGTSNPNLYWYRQAAGRGLQLLFYSVGIGQISSEVPQNLSASRPQDRQFILSSKKLLLSDSGFYLCAWSEGIREGNTIYFGEGSWLTVV.

The chain carries TRBV9 and TRBJ2-2; D not resolved. V was pared by 0 bases and J by 2 bases, with 8 bases between. This CDR3 is built from 15 residues. Germline CDR1 SGDLS, CDR2 YYNGEE. CDR3 DNA sequence: TGTGCCAGCAGCGTAGCTAGGATCAACACCGGGGAGCTGTTTTTT. This codes for CASSVARINTGELFF.

This clone was seen only once. The rearrangement links TRBV7-9 to TRBJ2-7, with 8 positions matching TRBD1. The CDR3 loop spans 15 amino acids. Germline loops: CDR1 SEHNR, CDR2 FQNEAQ (reference sequence). The V gene end was trimmed by 5 bases and the J gene end by 2 bases; junction bases not matched to a gene: 8. The CDR3 DNA follows: TGTGCCAGCAGCCGAGGGACAGGTTTAACCTACGAGCAGTACTTC. Amino acid sequence: CASSRGTGLTYEQYF.